This T cell receptor (beta chain) was sequenced for a study of identical twins. Points from the study as a whole: For monozygotic twins, models underestimated out-of-frame TCR alpha sharing. Within beta out-of-frame sequences, the excess sharing observed between twins was weaker.

TCRdb processed the 5' RACE reads anew with MiXCR; each CDR3 protein has one entry. The repertoire holds 500,000 to 700,000 distinct CDR3 sequences, with just over 7% as singletons. Details on this clonotype: Antigen unknown.

Germline V gives CDR1 MGHDK, CDR2 SYGVNS. The V gene end was trimmed by 3 bases and the J gene end by 2 bases; junction bases not matched to a gene: 5. The CDR3 totals 16 residues. These sequences were also reported in another study, on yellow fever vaccine responses in identical twins.

The rearrangement links TRBV25-1 to TRBJ1-3, with 9 bases identical to TRBD1. Sequenced input: PBMCs. This TCR derives from a woman under 30 in good health. CDR3 nucleotides: TGTGCCAGCAGTGATCCGGGACAGGGTGCTGGAAACACCATATATTTT. Translation: CASSDPGQGAGNTIYF.